This paragraph reports one T cell receptor beta chain. In this sample, this clone turned up many times. The clone's antigen remains unknown. Within one base of it there is no much larger clone, and no base qualities were kept. The same CDR3 also results from other DNA sequences found in this sample. This entry is derived from a study of shared clonotypes between healthy human individuals (dated by TCRdb to the early 2020s). Study-level background: A couple of women and a few men aged 18 to 49 years were included in the cohort. Different laboratories and diverse techniques were used to prepare libraries and sequence TCR repertoires, to increase sequencing depth and limit assay-specific biases. Between about 0.85 and 8.9 billion PBMCs per donor were obtained by leukapheresis. For each donor, three plates each were used for CD4 naive and CD4 memory, two plates were used for CD8 naive, and one plate was used for CD8 memory. To estimate repertoire size and how much clonotypes are shared between individuals, the study performed deep sequencing of blood TCR repertoires from a few healthy adults.

Donors were healthy HIV-negative adults with no recently reported acute infections or vaccinations. Every donor was a Caucasian adult living in Nashville, Tennessee, USA. CD4+ T cells were enriched by magnetic negative selection, after which naive cells were positively selected on CD45RA and the negative fraction was taken as the memory subset. Blood was obtained by leukapheresis, after which PBMCs were separated by Ficoll-Histopaque density gradient centrifugation and cryopreserved in liquid nitrogen vapor phase. Analytical flow cytometry was used to check the purity and quantity of each magnetically sorted T cell population. Genomic DNA was isolated from every sorted fraction and measured by UV absorbance on a Nanodrop 2000c. Broad study findings and their caveats: Across a few donors, approximately 4.9% of naive CD4, over 3% of naive CD8, approximately 2.5% of memory CD4, and roughly 0.4% of memory CD8 clonotypes were shared. Estimated clonotype richness was generally larger for naive than for memory subsets. Incomplete sequencing was indicated by rarefaction of sorted-subset datasets, despite the large sequencing depth. Compared with non-shared clonotypes, the clonotypes found in all four sorted-subset donors had higher generation probabilities. The small number of donors limited the genetic and exposure-history diversity represented. Pairwise subsampling led to the expectation that sequencing depth would affect the degree of clonotype sharing among donors. Sampling was restricted to blood, and TCR repertoires in tissue are likely to differ from TCR repertoires in blood.

Using the deep immunoSEQ assay, TCR CDR3 regions were amplified from genomic DNA by multiplex PCR. For each cell subset, the extracted genomic DNA was distributed evenly across all wells of several immunoSEQ 96-well plates, and each plate served as one replicate. For sorted subsets, 200 to 250 ng genomic DNA, equal to 30,000 or so T cell genomes, was loaded into each replicate PCR. Purified libraries were quantified with a Qubit 3.0 fluorometer, sized on a Bioanalyzer 2100, and re-quantified with the KAPA Library Quantification kit. Each immunoSEQ 96-well plate was sequenced on its own single-read 150-cycle Illumina NextSeq 550 flow cell. On the study's bioinformatics: Because the immunoSEQ output held only junctional sequences and lacked quality scores, the filtering could not match the filtering applied to full-length reads. Sequences were annotated with PyIR, a Python wrapper for IgBLAST v1.9, using IMGT germline references to assign V/J genes and CDR3. Reads were removed for weak V/J assignments (E-value above 1e-6), missing CDR3, stop codons, out-of-frame junctions, or ambiguous translated residues. A V3J clonotype was defined by an identical inferred V gene, J gene, and CDR3 amino acid sequence. To compute the percentage overlap between repertoires, the number of shared unique clonotypes was divided by the size of the smaller repertoire. Three approaches were used to assess repertoire richness: RTK rarefaction, the Chao1 estimator, and Recon v2.1 estimates of unobserved clonotypes. Generation probabilities for all TCRbeta clonotypes obtained by the gDNA method from a handful of donors were computed using OLGA. The table was pulled from immuneACCESS by TCRdb, which kept in-frame rearrangements only. Such tables lose some clones; where checked, under half of the loss comes from unresolved V genes, and the rest has no known cause. V and J calls plus clone size are reproduced from that table; the DNA served to infer D and trimming. This sample lists roughly 1,100,000 clones; roughly 80% were detected once. The ten largest clones capture 1.4% to 1.5% of the sample.

This TCR was recovered from a man between 18 and 29 years old in good health. Sequencing was carried out using memory CD4+ T cells sorted from blood. The sample's cell subset or site label is to be understood as: CD45RA-negative fraction.

The CDR3 amino acid sequence is: CASSLGQGYGYTF. The DNA is as follows: TGTGCCAGCAGCTTGGGACAGGGCTATGGCTACACCTTC. The sequence is built from TRBV7-2 and TRBJ1-2, and TRBD1 aligns with 9 junction nucleotides. The CDR1 and CDR2 encoded by the germline V gene are SGHTA and FQGNSA. Ends trimmed: V by 3 bases, J by 4 bases; bases unmatched to a gene: 0. The CDR3 has 13 amino acids, counting the end cysteine and phenylalanine. The entry retains the CDR3 DNA only, 39 bases that are in frame from base 1.